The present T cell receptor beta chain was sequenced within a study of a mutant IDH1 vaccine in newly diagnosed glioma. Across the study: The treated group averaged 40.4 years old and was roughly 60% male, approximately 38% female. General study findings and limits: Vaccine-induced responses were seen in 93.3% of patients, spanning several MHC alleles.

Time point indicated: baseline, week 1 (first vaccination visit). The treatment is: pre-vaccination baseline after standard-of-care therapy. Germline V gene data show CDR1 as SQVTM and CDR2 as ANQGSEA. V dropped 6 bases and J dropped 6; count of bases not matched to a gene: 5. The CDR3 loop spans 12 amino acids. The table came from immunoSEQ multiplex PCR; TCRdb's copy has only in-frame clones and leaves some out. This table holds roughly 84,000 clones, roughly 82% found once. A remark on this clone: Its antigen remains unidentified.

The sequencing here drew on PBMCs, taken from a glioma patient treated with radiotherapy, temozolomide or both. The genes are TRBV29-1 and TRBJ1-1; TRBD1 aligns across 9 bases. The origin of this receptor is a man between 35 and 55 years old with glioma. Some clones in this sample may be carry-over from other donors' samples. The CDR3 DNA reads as TGCAGCGTGGACGGGACAGGGTCTGAAGCTTTCTTT. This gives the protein CSVDGTGSEAFF.